This is a list of T cell receptor beta chains from one sample in a study of beta chain features in type 1 diabetes. Produced via immunoSEQ multiplex PCR; TCRdb's table is partial and in-frame only. The sample gives around 300,000 clones, more than 9.5% of which show up once; just over 0.015% is in the top ten. The sequenced sample was naive CD4+ T cells from blood. Receptors were obtained from a woman aged 25-40 years in good health. CDR3s include the opening cysteine and the closing phenylalanine or tryptophan. Fields, in order: D gene, V gene, CDR3 protein. The D gene is left open where the match is weak.

D gene: NA
V gene: TRBV4-2
CDR3 protein: CASSQDPENTEAFF

D gene: TRBD2
V gene: TRBV28
CDR3 protein: CASSLAAVGTDTQYF

D gene: TRBD1
V gene: TRBV11-2
CDR3 protein: CATGTGVQETQYF

D gene: TRBD2
V gene: TRBV5-1
CDR3 protein: CASSFSASGYNEQFF

D gene: TRBD2
V gene: TRBV7-2
CDR3 protein: CASSKLAAAYNEQFF

D gene: NA
V gene: TRBV30
CDR3 protein: CAWNAGLNQPQHF

D gene: NA
V gene: TRBV25-1
CDR3 protein: CASSAGYGLETQYF

D gene: TRBD1
V gene: TRBV14
CDR3 protein: CASSQTGAVRAELFF

D gene: TRBD2
V gene: TRBV9
CDR3 protein: CASTRTSGETQYF

D gene: NA
V gene: TRBV7-3
CDR3 protein: CASSLMAADTQYF

D gene: TRBD2
V gene: TRBV7-2
CDR3 protein: CASSLATSGSWEQYF

D gene: TRBD1
V gene: TRBV28
CDR3 protein: CASSSGAGGAYEQYF

D gene: NA
V gene: TRBV23-1
CDR3 protein: CASSRREGVYNEQFF

D gene: TRBD2
V gene: TRBV5-4
CDR3 protein: CASSFEVAGYYEQYF

D gene: TRBD1
V gene: TRBV2
CDR3 protein: CASSPDRDSYNEQFF

D gene: NA
V gene: TRBV7-9
CDR3 protein: CASSLQGQKYNEQFF

D gene: NA
V gene: TRBV9
CDR3 protein: CASSVDGSGLYEQYF

D gene: NA
V gene: TRBV29-1
CDR3 protein: CSVSKAGLGNTIYF

D gene: TRBD1
V gene: TRBV28
CDR3 protein: CASSLLSTGNYEQYF

D gene: NA
V gene: TRBV9
CDR3 protein: CASSVQGYGNTIYF

D gene: NA
V gene: TRBV28
CDR3 protein: CASSELIGSSYNEQFF

D gene: TRBD2
V gene: TRBV5-6
CDR3 protein: CASSLPTSGRYEQYF

D gene: NA
V gene: TRBV5-1
CDR3 protein: CASSGEAKNIQYF

D gene: TRBD1
V gene: TRBV28
CDR3 protein: CASSFGGQETYEQYF

D gene: NA
V gene: TRBV28
CDR3 protein: CASKRGGTGELFF

D gene: TRBD2
V gene: TRBV6-5
CDR3 protein: CASSKPGTSVYEQYF

D gene: TRBD2
V gene: TRBV19
CDR3 protein: CASSKPTSGGSYEQYF

D gene: NA
V gene: TRBV28
CDR3 protein: CASSLAASTDTQYF

D gene: NA
V gene: TRBV10-3
CDR3 protein: CAISGERSNQPQHF

D gene: NA
V gene: TRBV28
CDR3 protein: CASSAPDSYEQYF

D gene: NA
V gene: TRBV7-2
CDR3 protein: CASSPGHGSYNEQFF

D gene: NA
V gene: TRBV2
CDR3 protein: CASIRDAGNEQFF

D gene: TRBD1
V gene: TRBV14
CDR3 protein: CASSQTPGQGTNEQFF

D gene: NA
V gene: TRBV18
CDR3 protein: CASSRRVADSSTDTQYF

D gene: TRBD1
V gene: TRBV27
CDR3 protein: CASSSDRGADTQYF

D gene: NA
V gene: TRBV28
CDR3 protein: CAIGQSPGEQYF

D gene: NA
V gene: TRBV16
CDR3 protein: CASSHNSNNQPQHF

D gene: NA
V gene: TRBV7-9
CDR3 protein: CASGIQEDTEAFF

D gene: NA
V gene: TRBV7-2
CDR3 protein: CASSLARQKNQPQHF

D gene: NA
V gene: TRBV7-6
CDR3 protein: CASSLKVGEETQYF

D gene: TRBD2
V gene: TRBV2
CDR3 protein: CASSERTSGSYEQYF

D gene: TRBD2
V gene: TRBV30
CDR3 protein: CAWSPGTSGGETQYF

D gene: TRBD1
V gene: TRBV7-3
CDR3 protein: CASSPGTGAEAFF

D gene: TRBD2
V gene: TRBV5-1
CDR3 protein: CASSTWTSGSRRGETQYF

D gene: NA
V gene: TRBV25-1
CDR3 protein: CASSERVGQGTDYGYTF

D gene: TRBD1
V gene: TRBV5-1
CDR3 protein: CASSSTGGTDTQYF

D gene: TRBD1
V gene: TRBV4-3
CDR3 protein: CASSPEGTAHGYTF

D gene: NA
V gene: TRBV28
CDR3 protein: CASSLRAGKGAFF

D gene: TRBD2
V gene: TRBV4-3
CDR3 protein: CASSQEGLGPRETQYF

D gene: NA
V gene: TRBV7-2
CDR3 protein: CASSLRGSEQYF

D gene: TRBD2
V gene: TRBV6-5
CDR3 protein: CASFRAGGGEQYF

D gene: TRBD1
V gene: TRBV6-5
CDR3 protein: CASSFAPQTGNEQYF

D gene: NA
V gene: TRBV27
CDR3 protein: CASSFRGTSSYNEQFF

D gene: NA
V gene: TRBV7-3
CDR3 protein: CASSLGMNTEAFF

D gene: NA
V gene: TRBV5-1
CDR3 protein: CANPSVLEQYF

D gene: TRBD1
V gene: TRBV25-1
CDR3 protein: CASSESNRGHEQFF

D gene: TRBD2
V gene: TRBV11-1
CDR3 protein: CASSITSGESPEQYF

D gene: TRBD1
V gene: TRBV14
CDR3 protein: CASSPRDRGYNEQFF

D gene: NA
V gene: TRBV4-2
CDR3 protein: CASSQAFLTGTGANVLTF